Shown below are 3 T cell receptor beta chains from a single sample sequenced in a study of shared clonotypes between healthy human individuals. Naivety among CD8 cells was defined by CD45RO negativity and positive CCR7 selection, thereby excluding terminally differentiated effector memory CD45RA+ cells. Sequencing was performed with immunoSEQ multiplex PCR; in TCRdb, only in-frame clones are kept and a portion is missing. The table records about 1.9 million clones, around 93% of them present only once. Material: naive CD8+ T cells from PBMCs. The receptors derive from a man aged 18 to 29 in good health. Some clones in this sample may be carry-over from other donors' samples.

This rearrangement joins TRBV28 to TRBJ2-7; D is perhaps TRBD2 (6 bases). The V and J ends lost 4 bases and 2 bases respectively, with 9 bases between them. Germline V CDR1 and CDR2: MDHEN, SYDVKM. The CDR3 covers 13 residues. CDR3 sequence: CASSYAGTYEQYF. The CDR3 DNA sequence: TGTGCCAGCAGTTATGCGGGGACCTACGAGCAGTACTTC.

The chain employs TRBV7-9 and TRBJ2-1; TRBD1 agrees at 7 bases. CDR1 is SEHNR and CDR2 is FQNEAQ in the germline V gene (reference sequence). V shed 1 base and J 4 bases; nucleotides not matched to a gene: 13. The CDR3 spans 18 residues. The CDR3 spells CASSLGFETGRKYNEQFF. CDR3 nucleotide sequence: TGTGCCAGCAGCTTAGGCTTTGAGACAGGGCGAAAGTACAATGAGCAGTTCTTC. Complete variable domain (other parts from reference TRBV7-9 and TRBJ2-1): DTGVSQNPRHKITKRGQNVTFRCDPISEHNRLYWYRQTLGQGPEFLTYFQNEAQLEKSRLLSDRFSAERPKGSFSTLEIQRTEQGDSAMYLCASSLGFETGRKYNEQFFGPGTRLTVL.

The chain uses TRBV11-2 and TRBJ1-2; TRBD1 matches at 7 bases. The CDR3 sequence is 16 residues long. Germline V CDR1 and CDR2: SGHAT, FQNNGV. J was trimmed by 8 bases and V by 5 bases; bases with no gene match: 17. The CDR3 reads CASSDWDSLGRGGYTF. The CDR3 coding sequence is TGTGCCAGCAGCGACTGGGACAGCCTCGGCCGGGGAGGCTACACCTTC.